The 20 T cell receptor beta chains given below trace back to one sample, sequenced in a study of blood T cell repertoires in COVID-19. TCRdb's table, derived via immunoSEQ multiplex PCR, lists solely in-frame clones and lacks some. The sample contains roughly 420,000 clones, roughly 88% of which appear only once. Sequencing input: PBMCs or T cells enriched from blood (not recorded which). The receptors were gathered from a woman younger than 45 with acute COVID-19.

This clone was observed a single time. The chain is built from TRBV24-1 and TRBJ2-1, with TRBD2 matching 9 bases. The germline gives CDR1 KGHDR, CDR2 SFDVKD. V was pared by 4 bases and J by 9 bases, with 18 bases of the junction left unmatched. The CDR3 is 18 amino acids. The DNA for the CDR3 is TGTGCCACCAGTGAACCTGCTATAGCGGGGGTTAATTCTGGTGAGCAGTTCTTC. This gives the protein CATSEPAIAGVNSGEQFF.

The chain links TRBV30 to TRBJ1-3, with 7 bases aligning to TRBD1. The CDR3 is 13 residues long. Unmatched junction bases numbered 4, after V lost 6 bases and J lost 2 bases. Germline CDR1 GTSNPN, CDR2 SVGIG (reference sequence). The DNA for the CDR3 is TGTGCCTGCAGAACAGGGGCTGGAAACACCATATATTTT. Protein sequence: CACRTGAGNTIYF.

V and J are TRBV9 and TRBJ1-2, with 8 positions matching TRBD1. Per germline, CDR1 SGDLS and CDR2 YYNGEE. V lost 4 bases to trimming and J lost 1 base; unmatched junction nucleotides: 3. CDR3 length: 14 residues. The CDR3 loop is CASSFGQGNYGYTF. CDR3 nucleotide sequence: TGTGCCAGCAGCTTCGGACAGGGTAACTATGGCTACACCTTC.

The chain couples TRBV7-9 to TRBJ2-7; TRBD2 is a possible D gene (6 bases). This CDR3 has 14 residues. Trimming took off 3 bases at V and 7 bases at J, with 16 bases between the two ends. Germline CDR1 SEHNR, CDR2 FQNEAQ (reference sequence). Written as DNA, the CDR3 is TGTGCCAGCAGCTTTGCGGGGACCCCAGGGGAGCAGTACTTC. It encodes CASSFAGTPGEQYF.

This rearrangement joins TRBV30 to TRBJ2-7; 7 nucleotides line up with TRBD1. V trimming: 8 bases; J trimming: 4 bases; junction bases outside the gene matches: 8. Germline lookup yields CDR1 GTSNPN and CDR2 SVGIG (reference sequence). The CDR3 loop spans 12 amino acids. This chain's CDR3 is CATTGVGYEQYF. The CDR3 nucleotides are TGTGCCACTACAGGGGTGGGTTACGAGCAGTACTTC.

The V call is TRBV21-1, the J call TRBJ1-2; the DNA was not compared with TRBD1, the D call given in the table. TRBV21-1 is given as a pseudogene. The CDR3 totals 15 residues. CDR3 nucleotides: TGTGCCAGCAGCAAAGTAGGGGACAGGGGGCATGGCTACACCTTC. Its translation is CASSKVGDRGHGYTF.

This chain links TRBV25-1 with TRBJ1-1, with no clear D. The germline V and J ends were trimmed by 3 bases and 6 bases, with 11 bases remaining between them. Germline-derived CDR1 and CDR2 are MGHDK and SYGVNS. The CDR3 runs to 13 residues. In nucleotides, the CDR3 is TGTGCCAGCAGTGAGTCCGTAATCGCTGAAGCTTTCTTT. It specifies CASSESVIAEAFF.

The rearrangement uses TRBV6-4 and TRBJ1-1, with TRBD1 matching 8 bases. V gave up 5 bases and J gave up 0 bases; unmatched junction bases: 8. Germline CDR1 reads MRHNA; CDR2 reads SNTAGT. This CDR3 region has 16 residues. The CDR3 bases are TGTGCCAGCAGTTTTCCGGGACAGGCGATGAACACTGAAGCTTTCTTT. Translating gives CASSFPGQAMNTEAFF.

The J gene is TRBJ2-7, the V gene TRBV7-2; 10 bases agree with TRBD2. From germline, CDR1 is SGHTA and CDR2 FQGNSA. The CDR3 has 15 amino acids. The trim removed 5 bases at V and 4 bases at J, leaving 8 bases unmatched. The CDR3 bases are TGTGCCAGCAGCCCGAGCGGGGGGGCCGGGTACGAGCAGTACTTC. The encoded protein is CASSPSGGAGYEQYF.

The gene calls are TRBV6-5 and TRBJ2-7, with a possible D match to TRBD2 (6 bases). Trimming took off 2 bases at V and 1 base at J, with 15 bases between the two ends. The CDR3 is made up of 16 amino acids. In germline, CDR1 is MNHEY, CDR2 SVGAGI. CDR3 amino acids: CASSYVLGGVSYEQYF. CDR3 nucleotides: TGTGCCAGCAGTTACGTTTTAGGAGGGGTATCCTACGAGCAGTACTTC.

This clone has a single count. The chain carries TRBV19 and TRBJ1-4; possibly TRBD1 for D (5 bases). Germline-derived CDR1 and CDR2 are LNHDA and SQIVND (reference sequence). V was clipped by 3 bases and J by 7 bases, with 15 bases between them. The length of the CDR3 is 15 residues. The CDR3 coding sequence is TGTGCCAGTAGTATTCATAAGGGGCTGAGTGAAAAACTGTTTTTT. This codes for CASSIHKGLSEKLFF.

The rearrangement joins TRBV27 to TRBJ2-7; weak D call: TRBD2 (7 bases). Trimming removed 5 bases at V and 6 bases at J, with 11 bases between. CDR1 is MNHEY and CDR2 is SMNVEV in the germline V gene (reference sequence). This CDR3 is 12 amino acids long. As DNA, the CDR3 is TGTGCCAGCAGTCGAGGGGGGGTCGAGCAGTACTTC. Its translation: CASSRGGVEQYF.

The rearrangement links TRBV5-5 to TRBJ1-2, with no clear D. The CDR3 extends over 15 amino acids. CDR1 and CDR2 from the germline V gene are SGHKS and YYEKEE (reference sequence). Trimming cost V 4 bases and J 2 bases, with 15 bases left between them. The CDR3 here is CASSPEIGANYGYTF. The CDR3 DNA reads TGTGCCAGCAGCCCAGAGATCGGAGCGAACTATGGCTACACCTTC.

The V gene is TRBV7-9, the J gene TRBJ1-1, with 12 bases aligning to TRBD1. Trimming at V came to 5 bases and at J to 1 base, leaving 8 bases not matched to a gene. The V gene's germline CDR1 is SEHNR and CDR2 FQNEAQ (reference sequence). The CDR3 has 17 residues. DNA for the CDR3: TGTGCCAGCAGCCGGGTCCCGGGACAGGGGGCGAACACTGAAGCTTTCTTT. Amino acids: CASSRVPGQGANTEAFF. Based on the CDR3 plus reference TRBV7-9 and TRBJ1-1, the full variable domain is DTGVSQNPRHKITKRGQNVTFRCDPISEHNRLYWYRQTLGQGPEFLTYFQNEAQLEKSRLLSDRFSAERPKGSFSTLEIQRTEQGDSAMYLCASSRVPGQGANTEAFFGQGTRLTVV.

The chain employs TRBV6-6 and TRBJ2-1; 7 bases line up with TRBD2. Trimming removed 5 bases from V and 6 bases from J; junction bases left unmatched: 7. Germline values: CDR1 MNHNY, CDR2 SVGAGI (reference sequence). The CDR3 is 14 residues long. The chain's CDR3 is CASSRGSSGNEQFF. The CDR3 DNA sequence: TGTGCCAGCAGTCGCGGGTCTAGCGGCAATGAGCAGTTCTTC.

The chain combines TRBV2 with TRBJ1-5; TRBD1 matches at 7 bases. The CDR3 loop spans 15 amino acids. J gave up 2 bases and V 6 bases, and 7 bases lay outside the gene matches. Looked up from germline, CDR1 is SNHLY and CDR2 is FYNNEI. CDR3 protein: CASRQLDRGNQPQHF. CDR3 nucleotide sequence: TGTGCCAGCAGACAGCTCGACAGGGGCAATCAGCCCCAGCATTTT.

The chain uses TRBV4-1 and TRBJ1-4; 9 bases line up with TRBD1. V shed 4 bases, J shed 4 bases, and the junction held 4 bases outside the gene matches. The CDR3 spans 15 residues. Germline V gene data show CDR1 as MGHRA and CDR2 as YSYEKL. The CDR3 DNA reads TGCGCCAGCAGCCCACAGGGGGCCGTTAATGAAAAACTGTTTTTT. Translating gives CASSPQGAVNEKLFF.

CDR3 sequence: CASSLEASGGETEQFF. The CDR3 bases are TGTGCCAGCAGCTTGGAGGCTAGCGGGGGGGAGACTGAGCAGTTCTTC. J is TRBJ2-1 and V is TRBV5-6; TRBD2 matches at 12 bases. This CDR3 is built from 16 residues. Trimming removed 0 bases from V and 9 bases from J; junction bases left unmatched: 7. The germline V gene encodes CDR1 SGHDT and CDR2 YYEEEE.

CDR3 residues: CASSLFTLGGQGSEQFF. DNA for the CDR3: TGTGCCAGCAGTTTATTTACCTTGGGAGGACAGGGTAGTGAGCAGTTCTTC. The chain carries TRBV27 and TRBJ2-1; 8 bases are a match to TRBD1. The germline V gene encodes CDR1 MNHEY and CDR2 SMNVEV (reference sequence). With V trimmed by 1 base and J by 9 bases, 14 bases remained unmatched. CDR3 length: 17 amino acids.

Concerning this clone itself: Other DNA sequences from this sample encode an identical CDR3 as well. The J gene is TRBJ1-1, the V gene TRBV18; unclear D gene. CDR1 KGHSH and CDR2 LQKENI come from the germline V gene. The CDR3 loop spans 14 amino acids. With 1 base removed from V and 1 base from J, the gap between germline ends came to 7 bases. The CDR3 bases are TGTGCCAGCTCACCACAGGGAGCGAACACTGAAGCTTTCTTT. This codes for CASSPQGANTEAFF.